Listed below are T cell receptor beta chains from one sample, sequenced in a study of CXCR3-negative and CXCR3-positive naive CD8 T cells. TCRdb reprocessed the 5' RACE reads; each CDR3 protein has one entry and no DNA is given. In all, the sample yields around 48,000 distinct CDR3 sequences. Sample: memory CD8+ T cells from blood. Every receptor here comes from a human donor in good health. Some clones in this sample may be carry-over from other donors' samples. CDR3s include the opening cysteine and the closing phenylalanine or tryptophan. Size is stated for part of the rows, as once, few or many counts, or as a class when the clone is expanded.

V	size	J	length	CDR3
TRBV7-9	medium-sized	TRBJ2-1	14	CASNLQGAYNEQFF
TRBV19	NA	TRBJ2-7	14	CATSPGQGAEEQYF
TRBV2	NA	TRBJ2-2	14	CASSEGRNTGELFF
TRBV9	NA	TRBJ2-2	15	CASSVGLAVAGELFF
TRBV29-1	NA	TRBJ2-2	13	CSVDHRNTGELFF
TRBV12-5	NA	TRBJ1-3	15	CASGLGENSGNTIYF
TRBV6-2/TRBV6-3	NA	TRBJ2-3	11	CASSYPDTQYF
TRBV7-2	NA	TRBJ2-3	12	CASSGVSDTQYF
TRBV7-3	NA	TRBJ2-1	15	CASSLSSGRGNEQFF
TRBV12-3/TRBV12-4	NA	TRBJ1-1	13	CASSLAGNTEAFF
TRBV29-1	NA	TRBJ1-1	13	CSVDCPKNTEAFF